The 8 T cell receptor beta chains presented below share a single source sample, sequenced in a study of T cells in Graves' hyperthyroidism and ophthalmopathy. TCR beta CDR3 region amplification was performed from RNA transcripts. The HTBI primer set served for first-round RT-PCR of the TCR CDR3. In TCRdb, the multiplex PCR reads were re-called with MiXCR into one record per CDR3 protein. The repertoire holds 300,000 to 450,000 distinct CDR3 sequences, with 15% to 17% as singletons. The sample taken for sequencing was blood. These receptors were taken from a woman aged 18-29 years with Graves' hyperthyroidism that later progressed to Graves' ophthalmopathy.

There are a few counts of this clonotype. This chain links TRBV5-1 with TRBJ1-5, with 8 bases identical to TRBD1. The CDR3 length is 17 residues. Trimming took 0 bases from V and 2 from J; bases not matched to a gene: 7. The germline V gene encodes CDR1 SGHRS and CDR2 YFSETQ. CDR3 amino acids: CASSLVPGGQGNQPQHF. CDR3 nucleotides: TGCGCCAGCAGCTTGGTGCCCGGGGGACAGGGCAATCAGCCCCAGCATTTT.

There are many counts of this clonotype. V usage is TRBV28 and J usage is TRBJ2-1; 7 nucleotides match TRBD2. Per the germline V gene, CDR1 is MDHEN and CDR2 is SYDVKM. V trimming: 2 bases; J trimming: 7 bases; junction bases outside the gene matches: 11. The CDR3 is made up of 16 amino acids. For the CDR3, the DNA is TGTGCCAGCAGTTTAACAGCGGCGAGGGGAGGGAATGAGCAGTTCTTC. As protein: CASSLTAARGGNEQFF.

The chain joins TRBV6-1 to TRBJ2-1, with 9 positions matching TRBD1. Trimming took 5 bases from V and 2 from J; bases not matched to a gene: 7. The CDR3 covers 16 residues. Germline values: CDR1 MNHNS, CDR2 SASEGT. DNA for the CDR3: TGTGCCAGCAGTTCAACCGGGACAGGGACCTACAATGAGCAGTTCTTC. This sequence encodes CASSSTGTGTYNEQFF.

This clonotype was seen ten or more times. The chain uses TRBV20-1 and TRBJ2-1; D perhaps matches TRBD2 (6 bases). Trimming left V 0 bases short and J 7 bases short, with 10 bases between. Germline CDR1 is DFQATT and CDR2 is SNEGSKA (reference sequence). The CDR3 covers 13 residues. CDR3 sequence (DNA): TGCAGTGCTAGAGATGGGGGGAATAATGAGCAGTTCTTC. It encodes CSARDGGNNEQFF.

In regard to this clonotype: A much larger clone is a single base away; this may be a read error. The V gene is TRBV10-3, the J gene TRBJ2-3; TRBD1 aligns across 7 bases. Germline V gene lookup returns CDR1 ENHRY and CDR2 SYGVKD. V gave up 11 bases and J gave up 2 bases; unmatched junction bases: 7. This CDR3 has 13 residues. The DNA of the CDR3 is TGTGCCCTCCGGGACAGCCCCACAGATACGCAGTATTTT. Translated, it gives CALRDSPTDTQYF.

J is TRBJ2-7 and V is TRBV5-1; D is possibly TRBD1 (5 bases). This CDR3 region has 14 residues. Germline CDR1 and CDR2: SGHRS and YFSETQ. Trimming took 2 bases from V and 1 from J, leaving 10 bases between them. CDR3 protein: CASSFQTESYEQYF. The CDR3 nucleotides read TGCGCCAGCAGCTTCCAGACAGAATCCTACGAGCAGTACTTC.

This clonotype has a count of ten or more. The genes are TRBV30 and TRBJ1-1; D may be TRBD1 (6 bases). Germline V gene lookup returns CDR1 GTSNPN and CDR2 SVGIG (reference sequence). The CDR3 consists of 12 residues. Trimming took 1 base from V and 9 from J, leaving 12 bases between them. The CDR3 DNA is TGTGCCTGGAGTGCGACAGGTAACCAAGCTTTCTTT. Translated: CAWSATGNQAFF.

This chain links TRBV20-1 with TRBJ1-5; 7 bases fit TRBD1. Unmatched junction bases numbered 8, after V lost 7 bases and J lost 2 bases. The CDR3 is 14 amino acids. From germline, CDR1 is DFQATT and CDR2 SNEGSKA (reference sequence). CDR3 nucleotides: TGCAGTGGCTCGACAGGGCCCCGCAATCAGCCCCAGCATTTT. Its protein is CSGSTGPRNQPQHF.